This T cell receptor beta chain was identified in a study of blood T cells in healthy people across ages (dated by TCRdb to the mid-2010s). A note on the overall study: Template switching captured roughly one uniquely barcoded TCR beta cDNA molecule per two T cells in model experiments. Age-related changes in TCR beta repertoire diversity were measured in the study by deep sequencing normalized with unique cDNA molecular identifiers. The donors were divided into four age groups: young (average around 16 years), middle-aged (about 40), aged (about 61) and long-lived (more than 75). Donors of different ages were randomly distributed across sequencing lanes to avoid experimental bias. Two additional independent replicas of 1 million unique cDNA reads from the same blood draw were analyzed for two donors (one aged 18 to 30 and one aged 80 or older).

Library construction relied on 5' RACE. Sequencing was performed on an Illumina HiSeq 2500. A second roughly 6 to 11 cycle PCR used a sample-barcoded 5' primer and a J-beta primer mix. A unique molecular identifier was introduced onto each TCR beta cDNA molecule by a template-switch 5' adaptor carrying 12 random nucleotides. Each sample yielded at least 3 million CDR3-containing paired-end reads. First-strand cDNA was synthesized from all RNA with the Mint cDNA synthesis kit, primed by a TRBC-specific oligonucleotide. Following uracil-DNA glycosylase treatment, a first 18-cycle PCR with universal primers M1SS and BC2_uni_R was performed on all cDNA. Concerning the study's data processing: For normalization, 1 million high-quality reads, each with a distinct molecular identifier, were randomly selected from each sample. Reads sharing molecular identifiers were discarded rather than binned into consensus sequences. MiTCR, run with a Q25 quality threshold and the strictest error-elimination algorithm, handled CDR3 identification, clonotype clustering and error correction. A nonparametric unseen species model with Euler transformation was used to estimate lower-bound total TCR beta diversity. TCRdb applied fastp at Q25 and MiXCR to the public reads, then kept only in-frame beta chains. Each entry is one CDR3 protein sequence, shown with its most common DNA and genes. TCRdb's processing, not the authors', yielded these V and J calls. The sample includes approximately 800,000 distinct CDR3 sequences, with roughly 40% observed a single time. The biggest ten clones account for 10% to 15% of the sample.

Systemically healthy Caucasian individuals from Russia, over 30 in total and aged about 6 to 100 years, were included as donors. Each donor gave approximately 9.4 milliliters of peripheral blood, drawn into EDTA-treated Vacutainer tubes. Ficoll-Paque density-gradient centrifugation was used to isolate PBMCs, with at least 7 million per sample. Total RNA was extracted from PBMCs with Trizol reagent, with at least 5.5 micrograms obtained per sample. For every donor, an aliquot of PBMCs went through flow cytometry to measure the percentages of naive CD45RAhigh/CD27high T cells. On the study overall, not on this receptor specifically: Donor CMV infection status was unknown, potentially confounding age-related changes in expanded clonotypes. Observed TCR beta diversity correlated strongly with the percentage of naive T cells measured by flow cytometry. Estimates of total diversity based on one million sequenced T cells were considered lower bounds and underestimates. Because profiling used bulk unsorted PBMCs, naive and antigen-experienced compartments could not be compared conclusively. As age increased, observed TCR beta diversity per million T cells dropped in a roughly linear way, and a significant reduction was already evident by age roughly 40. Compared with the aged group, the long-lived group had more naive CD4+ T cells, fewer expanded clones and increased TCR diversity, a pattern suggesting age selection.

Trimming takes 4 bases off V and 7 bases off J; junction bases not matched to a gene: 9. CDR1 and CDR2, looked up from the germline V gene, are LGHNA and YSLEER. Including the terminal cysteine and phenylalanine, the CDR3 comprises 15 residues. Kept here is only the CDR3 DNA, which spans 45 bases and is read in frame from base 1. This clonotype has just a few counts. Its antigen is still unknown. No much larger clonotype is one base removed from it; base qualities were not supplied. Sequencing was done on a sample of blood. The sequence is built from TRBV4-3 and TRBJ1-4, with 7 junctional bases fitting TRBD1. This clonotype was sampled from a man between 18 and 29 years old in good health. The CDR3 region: CASSPRGGTLEKLFF. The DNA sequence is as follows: TGCGCCAGCAGCCCCAGAGGGGGCACCCTTGAAAAACTGTTTTTT.